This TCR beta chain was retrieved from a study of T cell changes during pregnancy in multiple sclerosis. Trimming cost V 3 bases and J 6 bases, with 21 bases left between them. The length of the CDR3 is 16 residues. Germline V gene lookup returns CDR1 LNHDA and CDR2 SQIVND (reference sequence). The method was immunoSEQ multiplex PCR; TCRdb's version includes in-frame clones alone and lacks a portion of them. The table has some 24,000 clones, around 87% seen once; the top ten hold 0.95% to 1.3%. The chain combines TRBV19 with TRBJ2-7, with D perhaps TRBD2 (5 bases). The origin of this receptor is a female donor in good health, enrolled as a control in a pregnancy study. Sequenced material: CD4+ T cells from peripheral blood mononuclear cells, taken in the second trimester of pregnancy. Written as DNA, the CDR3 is TGTGCCAGTAGTATTAAAGGAGGTCGGTCAATAAGCGAGCAGTACTTC. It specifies CASSIKGGRSISEQYF.